Listed below are T cell receptor beta chains from one sample, sequenced in a study of sequential checkpoint blockade in melanoma. The assay was immunoSEQ multiplex PCR, and TCRdb's table has in-frame clones only and misses some. Altogether around 2,900 clones are present, 15% to 20% being singletons, with the ten largest covering roughly 20%. The sample here was tumor tissue (inferred from file names), taken from a patient given nivolumab and ipilimumab in sequence. Receptors originate from a human donor with melanoma. CDR3s include the opening cysteine and the closing phenylalanine or tryptophan. Each record gives: D gene, V gene, J gene, CDR3 DNA, CDR3 protein. D genes are given only for firm matches.

TRBD1	TRBV25-1	TRBJ1-5	TGTGCCAGCAGAGGACAGGGGAATCAGCCCCAGCATTTT	CASRGQGNQPQHF
NA	TRBV29-1	TRBJ2-7	TGCAGCGTTGATGAGGGGAATAGGGAGCAGTACTTC	CSVDEGNREQYF